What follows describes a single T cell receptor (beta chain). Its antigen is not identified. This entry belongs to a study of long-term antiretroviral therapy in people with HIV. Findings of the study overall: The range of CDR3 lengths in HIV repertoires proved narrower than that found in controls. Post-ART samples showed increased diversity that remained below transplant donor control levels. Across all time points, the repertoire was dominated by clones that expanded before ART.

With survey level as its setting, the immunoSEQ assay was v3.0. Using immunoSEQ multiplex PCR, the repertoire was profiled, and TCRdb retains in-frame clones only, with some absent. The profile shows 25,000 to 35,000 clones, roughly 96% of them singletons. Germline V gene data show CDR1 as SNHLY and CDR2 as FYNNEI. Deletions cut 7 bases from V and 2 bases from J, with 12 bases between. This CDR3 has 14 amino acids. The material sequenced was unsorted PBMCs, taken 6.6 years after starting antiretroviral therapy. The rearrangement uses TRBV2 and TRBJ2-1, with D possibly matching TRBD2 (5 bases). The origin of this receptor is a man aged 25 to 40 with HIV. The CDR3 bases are TGTGCCAGCACCTTAGAGGGTACCTACAATGAGCAGTTCTTC. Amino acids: CASTLEGTYNEQFF. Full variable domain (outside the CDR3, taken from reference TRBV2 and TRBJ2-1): EPEVTQTPSHQVTQMGQEVILRCVPISNHLYFYWYRQILGQKVEFLVSFYNNEISEKSEIFDDQFSVERPDGSNFTLKIRSTKLEDSAMYFCASTLEGTYNEQFFGPGTRLTVL.